The clone carrying this T cell receptor (beta chain) was found a few times. TCRdb re-called the RT-PCR reads through MiXCR, storing one row per CDR3 protein. The profile shows roughly 620,000 distinct CDR3 sequences, approximately 11% of them singletons. V lost 0 bases to trimming and J lost 4 bases, with 10 bases between them. CDR1 and CDR2 from the germline V gene are LGHNA and YSLEER. The CDR3 sequence is 14 residues long. These data are taken from a study of response to subunit inactivated influenza vaccine. These data were also filed under a second study, of T cells expressing NK-cell markers. That work contributes: As the method of synthesis, 5'RACE template switching with UMIs yielded TCR beta cDNA. For several donors, the dominant NKG2C+ clonotypes made up 1.0-7.0% of their CD8+ T cells. Dominance of the CD3+CD56-NKG2C+ fraction by these clonotypes also held in a handful of donors.

This chain links TRBV4-3 with TRBJ2-7; D is unclear. The specimen was PBMCs from blood, collected on the day of vaccination. The TCR comes from a man aged 50-59 years who received an inactivated influenza vaccine. CDR3 sequence: CASSQDLGVYEQYF. The CDR3 region has the DNA TGCGCCAGCAGCCAAGATCTCGGAGTTTACGAGCAGTACTTC.